This T cell receptor beta chain originates from a study of radiotherapy plus CTLA-4 blockade in lung cancer (dated by TCRdb to the late 2010s). As for the study more broadly: Objective responses occurred in approximately 19% of enrolled patients, and 25% to 40% achieved disease control. Overall study results and their limits: TCR clones derived from tumors expanded in peripheral blood after treatment with radiotherapy and ipilimumab. Increased serum interferon-beta after radiation, together with early dynamic changes in blood T cell clones, were reported to be the strongest predictors of response.

The study evaluated CTLA-4 blockade (ipilimumab) given together with focal radiation therapy in patients who had chemo-refractory metastatic non-small-cell lung cancer. Libraries were constructed by the immunoSEQ multiplex PCR assay. In TCRdb, the immuneACCESS table is reduced to in-frame sequences with V and J assigned. These tables do not hold every clone; where another copy was compared, an unresolved V gene accounts for under half, and the others remain unexplained. Here the sample has 50,000 or so clones; 79% occur a single time. 3% to 4% of the sample comes from the top ten. This clone was recorded a few times. Which antigen it targets is not known. Base qualities are not recorded, but no much larger clone differs from it by a single base. V is reduced by 3 bases and J by 4 bases, leaving a spacing of 12 bases between them. CDR1 and CDR2 were assigned from the germline V gene as SGHAT and FQNNGV. The CDR3 measures 14 amino acids from cysteine to phenylalanine. The DNA shown is the 42-base CDR3, in frame from base 1.

The material sequenced was peripheral blood, taken from a patient treated with radiotherapy plus ipilimumab. The receptor chain draws on TRBV11-2 and TRBJ1-1; no D gene call is confident. The source of this sequence is a human donor with non-small cell lung cancer who had a partial response to radiotherapy plus ipilimumab. The CDR3 region has the sequence CASSLEGAGTEAFF. Here is the DNA: TGTGCCAGCAGCTTGGAGGGCGCGGGCACTGAAGCTTTCTTT.